This is a list of T cell receptor beta chains from one sample in a study of blood T cells in healthy people across ages. In TCRdb, the 5' RACE reads were re-called with MiXCR into one record per CDR3 protein. The repertoire holds some 760,000 distinct CDR3 sequences, with more than 20% as singletons. This same sample was also taken into another study, of T cells of mothers and their children.

Input material: blood. The source is a boy aged 5-17 years in good health. Each CDR3 is given with its conserved first and last residue. The D gene is left open where the match is weak. Size tells how often a clone was seen (once, few, many) or the class of an expanded clone, and some rows leave it out.

TRBJ2-7,TRBV5-1,14,.,.,CASSLGQAAYEQYF,TGCGCCAGCAGCTTGGGACAGGCGGCCTACGAGCAGTACTTC
TRBJ2-1,TRBV4-1,15,.,.,CASSQAAETSAEQFF,TGCGCCAGCAGCCAAGCGGCAGAAACCTCGGCCGAGCAGTTCTTC
TRBJ2-1,TRBV20-1,15,many,TRBD2,CSARKTSGDYNEQFF,TGCAGTGCTAGGAAGACTAGCGGAGACTACAATGAGCAGTTCTTC
TRBJ2-5,TRBV5-1,13,many,TRBD2,CASSLGGEETQYF,TGTGCCAGCAGCTTGGGGGGGGAAGAGACCCAGTACTTC
TRBJ2-1,TRBV10-3,18,few,TRBD2,CAISESGLAGGPYNEQFF,TGTGCCATCAGTGAGTCAGGACTAGCGGGAGGACCCTACAATGAGCAGTTCTTC
TRBJ2-5,TRBV3-1,14,.,.,CASSQVLGQETQYF,TGTGCCAGCAGCCAAGTTCTCGGTCAGGAGACCCAGTACTTC
TRBJ2-7,TRBV5-1,12,few,.,CASSHGEYEQYF,TGTGCCAGCAGCCACGGAGAATACGAGCAGTACTTC
TRBJ2-1,TRBV4-3,14,.,TRBD1,CASSQKTGTHEQFF,TGCGCCAGCAGCCAAAAGACAGGGACCCATGAGCAGTTCTTC
TRBJ2-5,TRBV5-1,15,.,.,CASSGRAPSQETQYF,TGCGCCAGCAGCGGCAGGGCGCCATCCCAAGAGACCCAGTACTTC
TRBJ1-2,TRBV29-1,13,.,.,CSVESGQGYGYTF,TGCAGCGTTGAATCGGGCCAGGGCTATGGCTACACCTTC
TRBJ2-5,TRBV7-9,19,.,.,CASSFDFEASELYQETQYF,TGTGCCAGCAGCTTTGACTTTGAGGCTAGCGAACTGTACCAAGAGACCCAGTACTTC
TRBJ2-5,TRBV7-3,14,.,TRBD2,CASSWKAGVGTQYF,TGTGCCAGCAGCTGGAAAGCGGGGGTCGGCACCCAGTACTTC
TRBJ2-5,TRBV20-1,15,.,.,CSAKVDRGRIETQYF,TGCAGTGCTAAGGTCGACCGGGGGCGGATAGAGACCCAATACTTC
TRBJ2-7,TRBV3-1,17,few,TRBD1,CASSQVVNRGYIYEQYF,TGTGCCAGCAGCCAAGTAGTGAACAGGGGGTATATCTACGAGCAGTACTTC
TRBJ2-5,TRBV3-1,15,.,.,CASSHFMSAGETQYF,TGTGCCAGCAGCCATTTTATGAGCGCAGGAGAGACCCAGTACTTC
TRBJ2-1,TRBV7-9,14,.,.,CASSPPYRDNEQFF,TGTGCCAGCAGCCCCCCCTATAGGGACAATGAGCAGTTCTTC
TRBJ1-2,TRBV6-5,14,.,.,CASSRLTSLYGYTF,TGTGCCAGCAGTAGACTGACGTCCCTCTATGGCTACACCTTC
TRBJ2-1,TRBV20-1,15,few,.,CSASGAEGAYNEQFF,TGCAGTGCTAGCGGTGCGGAGGGGGCATACAATGAGCAGTTCTTC
TRBJ1-6,TRBV11-2,13,.,.,CASSLVGGSPLHF,TGTGCCAGCAGCTTAGTGGGCGGATCACCCCTCCACTTT
TRBJ2-3,TRBV12-3/TRBV12-4,15,many,.,CASSLGRGEVDTQYF,TGTGCCAGCAGTTTAGGACGCGGTGAGGTGGATACGCAGTATTTT
TRBJ1-2,TRBV6-6,14,.,.,CASSYFPGTYGYTF,TGTGCCAGCAGTTACTTCCCGGGAACATATGGCTACACCTTC
TRBJ2-1,TRBV29-1,15,few,.,CSVDRGSSSYNEQFF,TGCAGCGTTGACCGGGGATCAAGCTCCTACAATGAGCAGTTCTTC
TRBJ1-4,TRBV2,14,.,TRBD1,CASTRQGRNEKLFF,TGTGCCAGCACCCGACAGGGGCGGAATGAAAAACTGTTTTTT
TRBJ1-1,TRBV7-9,12,few,.,CATEGLDTEAFF,TGTGCCACAGAGGGCTTAGACACTGAAGCTTTCTTT
TRBJ2-2,TRBV20-1,15,once,TRBD2,CSARRASGDTGELFF,TGCAGTGCTAGAAGGGCTAGCGGGGACACCGGGGAGCTGTTTTTT
TRBJ2-7,TRBV5-5,14,.,.,CASSDMNRDHEQYF,TGTGCCAGCAGCGACATGAACAGGGACCACGAGCAGTACTTC
TRBJ1-2,TRBV7-8,14,.,TRBD1,CASSYIDREDGYTF,TGTGCCAGCAGCTACATAGACAGGGAGGATGGCTACACCTTC
TRBJ2-5,TRBV9,15,.,TRBD2,CASSVLSGRQETQYF,TGTGCCAGCAGCGTTCTCAGCGGGAGACAAGAGACCCAGTACTTC
TRBJ2-5,TRBV7-2,16,few,.,CASSLGRGWEQETQYF,TGTGCCAGCAGCTTAGGCCGGGGGTGGGAACAAGAGACCCAGTACTTC
TRBJ2-5,TRBV7-3,15,.,.,CASSREGRAQETQYF,TGTGCCAGCAGCCGAGAGGGACGGGCCCAAGAGACCCAGTACTTC
TRBJ2-5,TRBV10-3,14,.,.,CAISAGRANGTQYF,TGTGCCATCAGTGCAGGACGAGCGAACGGTACCCAGTACTTC
TRBJ2-1,TRBV7-6,16,.,TRBD2,CASSPIGLAGGNEQFF,TGTGCCAGCAGCCCCATAGGACTAGCGGGGGGAAATGAGCAGTTCTTC
TRBJ2-3,TRBV9,15,.,.,CASSVDYHYTDTQYF,TGTGCCAGCAGCGTAGACTACCATTACACAGATACGCAGTATTTT
TRBJ2-5,TRBV10-3,12,few,.,CAISVGQETQYF,TGTGCCATCAGTGTGGGGCAAGAGACCCAGTACTTC
TRBJ2-2,TRBV7-8,15,.,.,CASSPYGAGAGELFF,TGTGCCAGCAGCCCCTATGGGGCAGGGGCCGGGGAGCTGTTTTTT
TRBJ1-1,TRBV6-4,13,.,.,CASSYGENTVAFF,TGTGCCAGCAGTTATGGGGAGAACACTGTAGCTTTCTTT
TRBJ1-1,TRBV10-1,14,.,.,CASSESQGNTEAFF,TGCGCCAGCAGTGAGTCTCAGGGGAACACTGAAGCTTTCTTT
TRBJ2-5,TRBV7-2,14,.,.,CANMNWGDRETQYF,TGTGCCAACATGAATTGGGGGGATCGGGAGACCCAGTACTTC
TRBJ2-2,TRBV6-6,16,.,TRBD1,CASSSSDRVETGELFF,TGTGCCAGCAGTTCCTCGGACAGGGTGGAAACCGGGGAGCTGTTTTTT
TRBJ2-6,TRBV6-6,14,few,.,CASREGAGANVLTF,TGTGCCAGCAGAGAGGGGGCTGGGGCCAACGTCCTGACTTTC
TRBJ2-5,TRBV10-3,12,few,.,CAAGQGPETQYF,TGTGCCGCAGGGCAGGGGCCTGAGACCCAGTACTTC
TRBJ2-7,TRBV6-5,20,.,TRBD2,CASSYSSVGLAGGPDYEQYF,TGTGCCAGCAGTTACTCGAGTGTGGGACTAGCGGGAGGGCCAGACTACGAGCAGTACTTC
TRBJ2-7,TRBV28,13,few,TRBD1,CASSQPQGSEQYF,TGTGCCAGCAGCCAACCACAGGGGTCCGAGCAGTACTTC
TRBJ2-3,TRBV20-1,14,few,.,CSASGGQITDTQYF,TGCAGTGCTAGCGGGGGGCAGATTACAGATACGCAGTATTTT
TRBJ1-3,TRBV7-2,14,few,TRBD1,CASSLDRGLNAIYF,TGTGCCAGCAGTCTGGACAGGGGCTTAAACGCCATATATTTT
TRBJ2-3,TRBV20-1,11,once,.,CSARADDTQYF,TGCAGTGCTAGAGCAGACGATACGCAGTATTTT
TRBJ2-7,TRBV29-1,13,.,.,CSVRRDEYYEQYF,TGCAGCGTCCGCCGGGACGAATACTACGAGCAGTACTTC
TRBJ2-7,TRBV20-1,14,.,TRBD2,CSALLTSASYEQYF,TGCAGTGCCCTTTTGACTAGCGCATCCTACGAGCAGTACTTC
TRBJ2-7,TRBV12-3/TRBV12-4,14,.,.,CASRETLPGDGQYF,TGTGCCAGCAGGGAGACTCTCCCGGGAGATGGGCAGTACTTC
TRBJ2-7,TRBV20-1,14,few,TRBD2,CSASSREVTYEQYF,TGCAGTGCTAGCTCGCGGGAGGTTACCTACGAGCAGTACTTC
TRBJ2-3,TRBV20-1,15,.,TRBD2,CSARPTSGTPDTQYF,TGCAGTGCTAGGCCGACTAGCGGAACCCCAGATACGCAGTATTTT
TRBJ2-3,TRBV5-1,15,.,.,CASSVGQVSTDTQYF,TGCGCCAGCAGCGTCGGACAAGTTAGCACAGATACGCAGTATTTT
TRBJ2-5,TRBV20-1,15,few,.,CSAQPLWDSEETQYF,TGCAGTGCTCAGCCCTTATGGGACTCAGAAGAGACCCAGTACTTC
TRBJ1-5,TRBV28,12,.,.,CASRDNLQPQHF,TGTGCCAGCAGGGACAATCTACAGCCCCAGCATTTT
TRBJ2-2,TRBV20-1,14,.,.,CSARLVGVAGELFF,TGCAGTGCTAGACTCGTCGGGGTCGCCGGGGAGCTGTTTTTT
TRBJ2-1,TRBV21-1,11,few,.,CASPRVHEQFF,TGTGCCAGCCCGAGGGTCCATGAGCAGTTCTTC
TRBJ2-5,TRBV12-3/TRBV12-4,13,few,.,CASRQGNQETQYF,TGTGCCAGCAGGCAGGGAAACCAAGAGACCCAGTACTTC
TRBJ1-1,TRBV7-2,15,.,.,CASNPFGGWNTEAFF,TGTGCCAGCAACCCGTTCGGGGGCTGGAACACTGAAGCTTTCTTT